The clone carrying this T cell receptor beta chain was observed a single time. Antigen specificity is unknown. This sample stems from a study of cytomegalovirus exposure and HLA in healthy donors. Overall study findings and caveats: The authors later found TCR association rates varying by HLA locus, with DRB1 most and HLA-C fewest. Most of the TCR beta V segments (in an earlier analysis) were productive either about 90% or about 30% of the time.

In the PCR, 60 Vbeta and 13 Jbeta primers were used. The repertoire was sequenced with immunoSEQ multiplex PCR; TCRdb's copy has only in-frame clones and lacks some. The sample records 180,000 or so clones, about four fifths being singletons. The CDR3 consists of 15 residues. J gave up 2 bases and V 7 bases, and 8 bases lay outside the gene matches. CDR1 SNHLY and CDR2 FYNNEI come from the germline V gene. This TCR derives from a boy younger than 10 in good health and CMV-seronegative. J is TRBJ2-7 and V is TRBV2; 10 nucleotides align to TRBD1. Sequenced sample: PBMCs. The CDR3 coding sequence is TGTGCCAGCAACCCACTAGGACAGGGGGCCTACGAGCAGTACTTC. It specifies CASNPLGQGAYEQYF. Variable domain in full (rest from reference TRBV2 and TRBJ2-7): EPEVTQTPSHQVTQMGQEVILRCVPISNHLYFYWYRQILGQKVEFLVSFYNNEISEKSEIFDDQFSVERPDGSNFTLKIRSTKLEDSAMYFCASNPLGQGAYEQYFGPGTRLTVT.